This passage covers 17 T cell receptor beta chains from one sample sequenced in a study of CD8+CD57+ T cells in acquired aplastic anemia (dated by TCRdb to 2016 to 2018). TCRdb names Illumina HiSeq 2000 as the instrument used. Profiling of TCR beta VDJ combinations and CDR3 sequences used genomic DNA as the template. TCRdb reprocessed the public reads (quality trimming at Q25 with fastp, clone calling with MiXCR) and kept in-frame beta chains. Rows with a matching CDR3 protein are joined into one entry that keeps the most common DNA and genes. Recorded for this sample are 200,000 to 250,000 distinct CDR3 sequences; over 55% of them occurred a single time. The top ten hold roughly three fifths of the sample. Flow cytometry had shown CD8+CD57+ cell expansion in the patients selected for sequencing. Sequencing input: sorted CD4+, CD8+, or CD8+CD57+ T cells (not recorded which) from PBMCs. Every receptor here comes from a human donor with aplastic anemia.

V usage is TRBV7-8 and J usage is TRBJ2-3; TRBD2 aligns across 8 bases. The length of the CDR3 is 15 residues. The germline gives CDR1 SGHVS, CDR2 FQNEAQ. The ends lost 3 bases at V and 5 bases at J; junction bases unmatched: 7. This CDR3 is CASSLGGGPGDTQYF. CDR3 bases: TGTGCCAGCAGCTTGGGCGGGGGGCCGGGAGATACGCAGTATTTT. The whole variable domain, filled in from reference TRBV7-8 and TRBJ2-3, reads GAGVSQSPRYKVAKRGQDVALRCDPISGHVSLFWYQQALGQGPEFLTYFQNEAQLDKSGLPSDRFFAERPEGSVSTLKIQRTQQEDSAVYLCASSLGGGPGDTQYFGPGTRLTVL.

The V gene is TRBV25-1, the J gene TRBJ1-5, with D maybe TRBD1 (5 bases). The CDR3 extends over 15 amino acids. Germline CDR1 MGHDK, CDR2 SYGVNS. Trimming stripped 4 bases from V and 2 bases from J, with 12 bases between. CDR3 residues: CASSGAGRGNQPQHF. CDR3 nucleotides: TGTGCCAGCAGTGGGGCAGGGCGAGGCAATCAGCCCCAGCATTTT.

The rearrangement uses TRBV7-2 and TRBJ1-5, with 9 bases fitting TRBD1. Germline V gene lookup returns CDR1 SGHTA and CDR2 FQGNSA. The V and J ends lost 4 bases and 4 bases, in that order; junction bases with no gene match: 5. The CDR3 has 15 amino acids. In nucleotides, the CDR3 is TGTGCCAGCAGCTCGACAGGGGGAGGAAATCAGCCCCAGCATTTT. Its translation is CASSSTGGGNQPQHF.

V is TRBV15 and J is TRBJ1-2, with TRBD1 matching 8 bases. The CDR3 covers 15 residues. V was pared by 2 bases and J by 4 bases, with 6 bases of the junction left unmatched. Germline CDR1 LNHNV, CDR2 YYDKDF (reference sequence). CDR3 sequence (DNA): TGTGCCACCAGCAGACAGGGACAGGATATCTATGGCTACACCTTC. Amino acid sequence: CATSRQGQDIYGYTF.

The chain couples TRBV7-6 to TRBJ1-3, with D possibly being TRBD1 (6 bases). CDR3 length equals 14 residues. Germline V CDR1 and CDR2: SGHVS, FNYEAQ. The V end was cut by 1 base, the J end by 4 bases, with 8 bases between. The DNA of the CDR3 is TGTGCCAGCAGCTTAGGGGACACGGGAAACACCATATATTTT. It codes for CASSLGDTGNTIYF.

This chain connects TRBV10-3 to TRBJ2-3; no firm D call. CDR3 length: 14 residues. The V and J ends lost 10 bases and 0 bases respectively, with 14 bases between them. Germline assignment: CDR1 ENHRY and CDR2 SYGVKD. The CDR3: CASWLGASTDTQYF. In nucleotides, the CDR3 is TGTGCCAGTTGGCTAGGAGCTAGCACAGATACGCAGTATTTT.

The chain combines TRBV7-9 with TRBJ2-5; maybe TRBD2 (5 bases). V lost 5 bases and J lost 3, with 16 bases in between. From germline, CDR1 is SEHNR and CDR2 FQNEAQ (reference sequence). The CDR3 loop spans 15 amino acids. CDR3 sequence reads: CASSRGQDGKETQYF. CDR3 DNA sequence: TGTGCCAGCAGCCGGGGTCAGGACGGTAAAGAGACCCAGTACTTC. The complete variable domain, with remaining parts taken from reference TRBV7-9 and TRBJ2-5, reads DTGVSQNPRHKITKRGQNVTFRCDPISEHNRLYWYRQTLGQGPEFLTYFQNEAQLEKSRLLSDRFSAERPKGSFSTLEIQRTEQGDSAMYLCASSRGQDGKETQYFGPGTRLLVL.

This clonotype was seen many times. The chain has TRBV20-1 and TRBJ1-1; TRBD1 is a possible D gene (6 bases). V dropped 0 bases and J dropped 0 bases, with 11 bases sitting between them. The CDR3 sequence is 15 residues long. In germline, CDR1 is DFQATT, CDR2 SNEGSKA (reference sequence). Here the CDR3 DNA reads TGCAGTGCTAGAGATTTGGGGGGCTTGAACACTGAAGCTTTCTTT. Translating gives CSARDLGGLNTEAFF.

This clonotype was counted between two and nine times. The rearrangement links TRBV20-1 to TRBJ2-5; the D is unclear. CDR1 and CDR2 (germline): DFQATT, SNEGSKA (reference sequence). The CDR3 is made up of 12 amino acids. V shed 7 bases and J shed 1 base, with 10 bases lying between them. Here the CDR3 reads CSGHAPQETQYF. CDR3 in DNA: TGCAGTGGGCACGCGCCCCAAGAGACCCAGTACTTC.

The V gene is TRBV15, the J gene TRBJ2-4; D is uncertain. The V and J ends lost 1 base and 3 bases respectively, with 7 bases between them. The CDR3 spans 14 residues. Germline V CDR1 and CDR2: LNHNV, YYDKDF (reference sequence). The CDR3 DNA is TGTGCCACCAGCAGAGCGGGCAGCAAAAACATTCAGTACTTC. Translation: CATSRAGSKNIQYF.

This clonotype was found once. This chain uses TRBV2 with TRBJ1-6; D call uncertain. Trimming left V 6 bases short and J 5 bases short, with 11 bases between. Germline loops: CDR1 SNHLY, CDR2 FYNNEI. The CDR3 contains 14 residues. The CDR3 DNA is TGTGCCAGCAGCCCGGGATCAGATAATTCACCCCTCCACTTT. This gives the protein CASSPGSDNSPLHF.

Of note for this clonotype: One end of the junction is discordant with germline, which a read error may explain. The chain carries TRBV20-1 and TRBJ2-1; D may be TRBD2 (6 bases). Germline lookup yields CDR1 DFQATT and CDR2 SNEGSKA (reference sequence). There are 14 residues in the CDR3. The CDR3 nucleotides are TGCAGTGTTAGAGATTCTGGAGGGTGGCATGAGCAGTTCTTC. It yields the protein CSVRDSGGWHEQFF.

Written as DNA, the CDR3 is TGCAGTGCTAGAGATCAAAGTCTGAGCTCCTACGAGCAGTACTTC. It specifies CSARDQSLSSYEQYF. The V gene is TRBV20-1, the J gene TRBJ2-7; D gene ambiguous. This CDR3 region has 15 residues. Trimming pared 0 bases from V and 0 bases from J, leaving 12 bases between. Germline loops: CDR1 DFQATT, CDR2 SNEGSKA (reference sequence).

The chain combines TRBV7-9 with TRBJ2-5, with a weak D call TRBD2 (6 bases). Between the trimmed V and J ends, which lost 5 bases and 2 bases, there was a span of 15 bases. The CDR3 extends over 15 amino acids. The germline CDR1 and CDR2 sequences are SEHNR and FQNEAQ (reference sequence). The CDR3 bases are TGTGCCAGCAGCCCCGCCGCGGGGCGGCAAGAGACCCAGTACTTC. This sequence encodes CASSPAAGRQETQYF.

The rearrangement joins TRBV12-3 or TRBV12-4 to TRBJ2-5; TRBD1 matches 7 bases. The CDR3 has 13 residues. J gave up 4 bases and V 4 bases, and 3 bases lay outside the gene matches. The CDR3 bases are TGTGCCAGCAGTTCAGGGGACAGAGAGACCCAGTACTTC. The encoded protein is CASSSGDRETQYF.

The chain employs TRBV5-1 and TRBJ1-1; no clear D gene. CDR1 and CDR2 (germline): SGHRS, YFSETQ. The CDR3 covers 16 residues. V was shortened by 0 bases and J by 0 bases, with 12 bases between the two germline ends. The CDR3 sequence: CASSLGPLSMNTEAFF. The DNA for the CDR3 is TGCGCCAGCAGCTTGGGCCCTTTGAGCATGAACACTGAAGCTTTCTTT.

The chain carries TRBV15 and TRBJ2-1; 8 bases are a match to TRBD2. The V gene's germline CDR1 is LNHNV and CDR2 YYDKDF (reference sequence). The V segment lost 10 bases and the J segment 3 bases; nucleotides outside the gene matches: 8. CDR3 length: 14 residues. The CDR3 DNA reads as TGTGCCAGCACCGGGACTAGAGGCTACAATGAGCAGTTCTTC. This sequence encodes CASTGTRGYNEQFF. Drawing the rest from reference TRBV15 and TRBJ2-1, the complete variable domain is DAMVIQNPRYQVTQFGKPVTLSCSQTLNHNVMYWYQQKSSQAPKLLFHYYDKDFNNEADTPDNFQSRRPNTSFCFLDIRSPGLGDTAMYLCASTGTRGYNEQFFGPGTRLTVL.